This TCR beta chain came from a study of response to subunit inactivated influenza vaccine. TCRdb reprocessed the RT-PCR reads via MiXCR and lists one record per CDR3 protein. The table has about 540,000 distinct CDR3 sequences, about 15% seen once. V dropped 7 bases and J dropped 4 bases, with 10 bases sitting between them. Germline loops: CDR1 SNHLY, CDR2 FYNNEI. CDR3 size: 12 residues. Study-wide findings and caveats: Each seasonal influenza vaccination recruits few new T cells, the authors suggested.

In its sample, this clonotype was seen a few times. Its matching antigen is unknown. The sequenced sample was PBMCs from blood, obtained approximately 13 days after vaccination. This TCR was sampled from a man aged 45-65 years who received an inactivated influenza vaccine. The chain recombines TRBV2 with TRBJ1-1; D might be TRBD1 (5 bases). The CDR3 reads CASTRAGTEAFF. CDR3 sequence (DNA): TGTGCCAGCACCAGGGCTGGCACTGAAGCTTTCTTT.